This TCR beta chain was recorded in a study of T cell responses to AZD1222 COVID-19 vaccine. Study results and limitations: Females outnumbered males among donors, who were mostly white British; clonal diversity was possibly underestimated.

Libraries were prepared by immunoSEQ multiplex PCR; TCRdb keeps only in-frame clonotypes and omits some of them. The profile shows roughly 180,000 clones, 91% of them singletons. Comment on this clone: The antigen remains undetermined. One end of the junction fails to match germline, which may point to a read error.

Germline V gives CDR1 LNHDA, CDR2 SQIVND (reference sequence). This CDR3 spans 11 amino acids. V gene TRBV19 combines with J gene TRBJ2-1, with no clear D. The sample here was peripheral blood, taken on day 0 of AZD1222 vaccination. The receptor comes from an adult in good health. CDR3 in DNA: TGTGCCACCTCCGGTCCGGGTATCGGCATCTTC. Its protein is CATSGPGIGIF.